The 7 T cell receptor beta chains below were found in one sample sequenced in a study of early T cells in non-severe SARS-CoV-2 infection. TCRdb re-called the 5' RACE reads through MiXCR, storing one row per CDR3 protein. Seen here are about 64,000 distinct CDR3 sequences, around 12% observed once, and the top ten hold 3.5% to 5%. The sample comprised whole blood. Receptors were obtained from an adult who was a healthcare worker with PCR-confirmed SARS-CoV-2 infection or an uninfected control (not recorded which).

This clonotype was seen a handful of times. The genes are TRBV27 and TRBJ1-6, with TRBD1 as a possible D gene (6 bases). From germline, CDR1 is MNHEY and CDR2 SMNVEV (reference sequence). Between the trimmed V and J ends, which lost 2 bases and 1 base, there was a span of 12 bases. The CDR3 runs 17 residues. The CDR3 bases are TGTGCCAGCAGTTTACGGGGGCATGGGTCCTATAATTCACCCCTCCACTTT. It encodes CASSLRGHGSYNSPLHF.

J is TRBJ2-1 and V is TRBV3-1; D is perhaps TRBD1 (6 bases). The CDR3 covers 18 residues. CDR1 and CDR2 (germline): LGHDT, YNNKEL (reference sequence). Deletions cut 4 bases from V and 0 bases from J, with 19 bases between. The CDR3 protein is CASSLRGSSSSSYNEQFF. CDR3 nucleotides: TGTGCCAGCAGCCTAAGGGGGAGTAGCTCAAGCTCCTACAATGAGCAGTTCTTC.

This clonotype qualifies as medium-sized. The chain joins TRBV3-1 to TRBJ1-1; D possibly corresponds to TRBD1 (6 bases). There are 16 residues in the CDR3. Trimming removed 5 bases from V and 2 bases from J, with 18 bases in between. CDR1 is LGHDT and CDR2 is YNNKEL in the germline V gene (reference sequence). CDR3 sequence (DNA): TGTGCCAGCAGCTCTCGACAGGACTTCCTTAACACTGAAGCTTTCTTT. It encodes CASSSRQDFLNTEAFF.

This clonotype occurred once. V is TRBV6-2 or TRBV6-3 and J is TRBJ2-1; TRBD1 matches 9 bases. V shed 7 bases and J 6 bases; nucleotides not matched to a gene: 10. CDR1 MNHEY and CDR2 SVGEGT come from the germline V gene. This CDR3 is built from 15 residues. In nucleotides, the CDR3 is TGTGCCAGCATCACGGGACAGGGCGAAGTCAATGAGCAGTTCTTC. As protein: CASITGQGEVNEQFF.

Worth noting for this clonotype: A much larger clone sits a single nucleotide away, making a read error possible. J is TRBJ2-7 and V is TRBV14, with D perhaps matching TRBD1 (6 bases). Germline values: CDR1 SGHDN, CDR2 FVKESK. The CDR3 length is 14 residues. CDR3 DNA sequence: TGTGCCAGCAGCCAATTGACAGGACCCTACGGGCAGTACTTC. Its protein is CASSQLTGPYGQYF.

The chain employs TRBV6-1 and TRBJ2-3, with D maybe TRBD1 (5 bases). This CDR3 is 16 amino acids long. V lost 5 bases, J lost 0 bases, and 15 bases lay in between. Germline lookup yields CDR1 MNHNS and CDR2 SASEGT. CDR3 DNA sequence: TGTGCCAGCAGTCCCCGACAGAGAACTAGCACAGATACGCAGTATTTT. It translates to CASSPRQRTSTDTQYF.

The J gene is TRBJ2-3, the V gene TRBV5-1; 8 bases map to TRBD1. Germline trimming cut 3 bases from V and 0 bases from J; bases unmatched to any gene: 3. CDR3 length: 15 residues. CDR1 SGHRS and CDR2 YFSETQ come from the germline V gene. CDR3: CASSWGQASTDTQYF. CDR3 bases: TGCGCCAGCAGCTGGGGACAGGCTAGCACAGATACGCAGTATTTT.